The next 24 T cell receptor beta chains were all read from a single sample in a study. TCRdb reprocessed the 5' RACE reads with MiXCR, giving one entry per CDR3 protein. The data show nearly 40,000 distinct CDR3 sequences, with over 15% seen just once and around 2.8% held by the top ten. The sample consisted of naive CD4+ T cells sorted from a lymph node. Subset specified: naive CD4+ T cells, CD4+CD45RA+CD25-. These receptor sequences come from a female donor with breast cancer.

The chain combines TRBV7-6 with TRBJ2-7; 7 bases line up with TRBD1. This CDR3 has 16 residues. Germline V gene data show CDR1 as SGHVS and CDR2 as FNYEAQ. V shed 5 bases and J 0 bases; nucleotides not matched to a gene: 10. CDR3 sequence: CASSRSQGSLSYEQYF. Written as DNA, the CDR3 is TGTGCCAGCAGCCGGTCACAGGGGTCCCTCTCCTACGAGCAGTACTTC.

This clonotype was seen many times. V gene TRBV6-5 combines with J gene TRBJ2-6; TRBD2 agrees at 8 bases. This CDR3 comprises 20 residues. V was clipped by 0 bases and J by 0 bases; unmatched bases: 10. CDR1 MNHEY and CDR2 SVGAGI come from the germline V gene. The CDR3 region has the DNA TGTGCCAGCAGTTACTCTCGTGGGACTAGGCTTACCTCTGGGGCCAACGTCCTGACTTTC. This sequence encodes CASSYSRGTRLTSGANVLTF.

Worth noting for this clonotype: A much larger clone differs by one base, so this may be a read error. The gene calls are TRBV29-1 and TRBJ2-7, with TRBD1 identical over 9 bases. The germline V gene encodes CDR1 SQVTM and CDR2 ANQGSEA. The CDR3 consists of 14 residues. V was pared by 6 bases and J by 9 bases, with 15 bases of the junction left unmatched. DNA of the CDR3: TGCAGCGTATCCCCGGGACAGGGTTCCAACGGGCAGTACTTC. Encoded protein: CSVSPGQGSNGQYF.

This clonotype was detected many times. The rearrangement joins TRBV7-2 to TRBJ2-7, with D perhaps matching TRBD2 (5 bases). The CDR3 sequence is 13 residues long. Deletions cut 1 base from V and 6 bases from J, with 10 bases between. Germline loops: CDR1 SGHTA, CDR2 FQGNSA. The CDR3 here is CASSLVGETEQYF. CDR3 coding DNA: TGTGCCAGCAGCTTAGTGGGAGAAACCGAGCAGTACTTC.

In regard to this clonotype: This CDR3 fails to terminate in the conserved phenylalanine or tryptophan, so it likely reflects a read error. The CDR3 DNA is TGCAGTGTCCCGAGAAGCGGGGCCTACAATGAGCAGTTCTCC. Translated, it gives CSVPRSGAYNEQFS. This chain links TRBV20-1 with TRBJ2-1, with TRBD2 matching over 7 bases. This CDR3 region has 14 residues. Trimming cost V 7 bases and J 2 bases; bases outside gene matches: 8. Germline values: CDR1 DFQATT, CDR2 SNEGSKA (reference sequence).

This clonotype has only a few counts. The CDR3 reads CASSLGQERETQYF. CDR3 sequence (DNA): TGCGCCAGCAGCTTGGGGCAGGAGAGAGAGACCCAGTACTTC. The V call is TRBV5-1, the J call TRBJ2-5; D unresolved. V lost 0 bases, J lost 4 bases, and 10 bases lay in between. The germline CDR1 and CDR2 sequences are SGHRS and YFSETQ. The CDR3 is 14 residues long.

This clonotype has a count of ten or more. V and J are TRBV5-1 and TRBJ2-4, with 7 bases aligning to TRBD2. Germline CDR1 is SGHRS and CDR2 is YFSETQ. There are 14 residues in the CDR3. V shed 0 bases and J 8 bases; nucleotides not matched to a gene: 5. DNA of the CDR3: TGCGCCAGCAGCTTGGTGCCGGGAGGAGACATTCAGTACTTC. Translation: CASSLVPGGDIQYF. Full variable domain (remainder filled in from reference TRBV5-1 and TRBJ2-4): KAGVTQTPRYLIKTRGQQVTLSCSPISGHRSVSWYQQTPGQGLQFLFEYFSETQRNKGNFPGRFSGRQFSNSRSEMNVSTLELGDSALYLCASSLVPGGDIQYFGAGTRLSVL.

This clonotype was found many times. The V call is TRBV29-1, the J call TRBJ1-1; 9 bases line up with TRBD1. CDR1 and CDR2 (germline): SQVTM, ANQGSEA. The CDR3 totals 13 residues. V trimming: 4 bases; J trimming: 5 bases; junction bases outside the gene matches: 5. This CDR3 is CSVADRGLTEAFF. DNA for the CDR3: TGCAGCGTTGCGGACAGGGGCCTGACTGAAGCTTTCTTT.

This chain links TRBV9 with TRBJ1-4, with D hard to call. The CDR3 loop spans 14 amino acids. V was clipped by 0 bases and J by 6 bases, with 9 bases between them. CDR1 and CDR2 (germline): SGDLS, YYNGEE. CDR3 loop: CASSVDSGDEKLFF. As DNA, the CDR3 is TGTGCCAGCAGCGTAGATTCGGGCGATGAAAAACTGTTTTTT.

A word on this clonotype: The junction departs from germline at one end; a sequencing error may be responsible. The chain combines TRBV4-1 with TRBJ1-5, with D possibly matching TRBD1 (6 bases). CDR3 length equals 13 residues. Looked up from germline, CDR1 is MGHRA and CDR2 is YSYEKL. CDR3 sequence (DNA): TGCGCCGGCAGCAGGGGCGGGGGTCAGCCCCAGCATTTT. The encoded protein is CAGSRGGGQPQHF.

This clonotype was seen a handful of times. The rearrangement uses TRBV12-3 or TRBV12-4 and TRBJ1-1; D is undetermined. V lost 1 base and J lost 8, with 5 bases in between. The CDR3 totals 11 residues. CDR3 region: CASSLGREAFF. The CDR3 region has the DNA TGTGCCAGCAGTTTAGGACGGGAAGCTTTCTTT.

This clonotype has ten or more counts. The V and J genes are TRBV4-2 and TRBJ2-2; no firm D call. The V end lost 4 bases, the J end lost 4 bases, and 13 bases lay between the germline ends. The V gene's germline CDR1 is LGHNA and CDR2 YNFKEQ. The CDR3 extends over 15 amino acids. CDR3 sequence reads: CASSPGPWGTGELFF. The DNA of the CDR3 is TGTGCCAGCAGCCCCGGCCCTTGGGGCACCGGGGAGCTGTTTTTT.

The J gene is TRBJ1-2, the V gene TRBV6-4, with a tentative D call TRBD1 (5 bases). The CDR3 has 15 residues. The germline V gene encodes CDR1 MRHNA and CDR2 SNTAGT. Trimming shortened V by 2 bases and J by 1 base, and 11 bases separated the two germline ends. Here the CDR3 reads CASSDQGTLNYGYTF. The CDR3 nucleotides read TGTGCCAGCAGTGACCAAGGGACCCTTAACTATGGCTACACCTTC.

The chain links TRBV4-2 to TRBJ2-2; D is unresolved. V shed 0 bases and J shed 7 bases, with 9 bases lying between them. CDR3 length: 14 amino acids. Germline V lookup: CDR1 LGHNA, CDR2 YNFKEQ. Here the CDR3 DNA reads TGTGCCAGCAGCCAAGATACGGGTGTCGGGGAGCTGTTTTTT. It encodes CASSQDTGVGELFF.

There are many counts of this clonotype. V is TRBV7-6 and J is TRBJ2-2; no reliable D call. Germline lookup yields CDR1 SGHVS and CDR2 FNYEAQ. There are 13 residues in the CDR3. V was clipped by 1 base and J by 9 bases, with 9 bases between them. The DNA of the CDR3 is TGTGCCAGCAGCTTAGACGCTCGGCGGGAGCTGTTTTTT. Translated, it gives CASSLDARRELFF.

This clonotype was observed a handful of times. V usage is TRBV7-2 and J usage is TRBJ1-1; unclear D gene. This CDR3 is 15 amino acids long. Trimming removed 5 bases at V and 4 bases at J, with 17 bases between. The germline CDR1 and CDR2 sequences are SGHTA and FQGNSA. This CDR3 is CASSKRPGWGTEAFF. The CDR3 bases are TGTGCCAGCAGCAAGCGACCGGGCTGGGGCACTGAAGCTTTCTTT.

This clonotype was observed many times. The chain couples TRBV29-1 to TRBJ2-5, with TRBD2 matching over 8 bases. Germline V lookup: CDR1 SQVTM, CDR2 ANQGSEA. V was pared by 2 bases and J by 8 bases, with 4 bases of the junction left unmatched. The CDR3 is made up of 12 amino acids. The CDR3 region has the DNA TGCAGCGTTGAATTTACTAGCGGTACCCAGTACTTC. Its translation: CSVEFTSGTQYF.

This clonotype was recorded many times. This sequence joins TRBV10-3 and TRBJ2-5, with unresolved D. Germline V gene sequence: CDR1 ENHRY, CDR2 SYGVKD. There are 14 residues in the CDR3. Deletions cut 1 base from V and 1 base from J, with 7 bases between. The CDR3 coding sequence is TGTGCCATCAGTGAGTTAGACCGCCAAGAGACCCAGTACTTC. Translation: CAISELDRQETQYF.

This clonotype showed up just a few times. A much larger clone lies a single base off, so this may be a read error. The V gene is TRBV7-9, the J gene TRBJ1-1, with D uncertain. Germline lookup yields CDR1 SEHNR and CDR2 FQNEAQ (reference sequence). The CDR3 length is 13 residues. CDR3 in amino acids: CASSLIGNTEVFF. Here the CDR3 DNA reads TGTGCCAGCAGCCTTATTGGGAACACTGAAGTTTTCTTT.

This clonotype was detected many times. This chain joins TRBV6-2 or TRBV6-3 and TRBJ2-7; 8 bases are a match to TRBD1. CDR1 is MNHEY and CDR2 is SVGEGT in the germline V gene. V was clipped by 5 bases and J by 3 bases; unmatched bases: 12. This CDR3 comprises 16 residues. The CDR3 region is CASSIFPGQANYEQYF. The CDR3 nucleotides are TGTGCCAGCAGTATTTTCCCGGGACAGGCAAACTACGAGCAGTACTTC.

The chain joins TRBV7-9 to TRBJ2-3, with D unresolved. From germline, CDR1 is SEHNR and CDR2 FQNEAQ (reference sequence). This CDR3 contains 14 residues. V was pared by 1 base and J by 6 bases, with 11 bases between. The CDR3 DNA follows: TGTGCCAGCAGCTTAGATAGCACGCACGATACGCAGTATTTT. This gives the protein CASSLDSTHDTQYF.

A single count supports this clonotype. It may be a read error: a sequence one base away is much more abundant. The chain couples TRBV15 to TRBJ2-1; D may be TRBD1 (5 bases). CDR1 is LNHNV and CDR2 is YYDKDF in the germline V gene (reference sequence). With 1 base removed from V and 3 bases from J, the gap between germline ends came to 13 bases. This CDR3 comprises 16 residues. CDR3 nucleotide sequence: TGTGCCACCAGCAGAGGGGGCCCCGGGTACTACAATGAGCAGTTCTTC. Protein product: CATSRGGPGYYNEQFF.

Ten or more counts support this clonotype. The chain recombines TRBV20-1 with TRBJ2-1, with D unclear. Germline CDR1 reads DFQATT; CDR2 reads SNEGSKA (reference sequence). The CDR3 contains 15 residues. Between the trimmed V and J ends, which lost 5 bases and 4 bases, there was a span of 18 bases. CDR3 DNA: TGCAGTGCTTATCCCGTGCCCCGACTTTACAATGAGCAGTTCTTC. Protein: CSAYPVPRLYNEQFF.

This clonotype has more than one count but fewer than ten. The V and J genes are TRBV11-3 and TRBJ2-3; D gene uncertain. Trimming cost V 5 bases and J 6 bases, with 15 bases left between them. CDR3 length: 14 residues. Germline assignment: CDR1 SGHNT and CDR2 YENEEA. The CDR3 sequence: CASSKTEAPDTQYF. The CDR3 nucleotides read TGTGCCAGCAGCAAAACAGAGGCCCCCGATACGCAGTATTTT. Supplemented by reference TRBV11-3 and TRBJ2-3, the full variable domain reads EAGVVQSPRYKIIEKKQPVAFWCNPISGHNTLYWYLQNLGQGPELLIRYENEEAVDDSQLPKDRFSAERLKGVDSTLKIQPAELGDSAVYLCASSKTEAPDTQYFGPGTRLTVL.